Shown below are 12 T cell receptor beta chains from a single sample sequenced in a study of blood T cell repertoires in COVID-19. Some clones are missing from TCRdb's copy, which holds only in-frame ones; the method was immunoSEQ multiplex PCR. The sample shows 250,000 to 350,000 clones, nearly 90% of them seen only once. The specimen sequenced was PBMCs or T cells enriched from blood (not recorded which). The receptors were gathered from a woman in her twenties or thirties who had recovered from COVID-19.

The chain joins TRBV12-5 to TRBJ1-1; a possible D gene is TRBD1 (6 bases). CDR1 is LGHNT, CDR2 FRNRAP, per germline. There are 15 residues in the CDR3. Trimming took 2 bases from V and 0 from J, leaving 10 bases between them. The CDR3 reads CASGLTTGLNTEAFF. The CDR3 coding sequence is TGTGCTAGTGGTTTGACCACAGGGCTGAACACTGAAGCTTTCTTT.

This chain's CDR3 is CASSQDIRPGTNYGYTF. CDR3 bases: TGTGCCAGCAGCCAAGATATCCGGCCAGGAACTAACTATGGCTACACCTTC. The chain couples TRBV3-1 (or the pseudogene TRBV3-2) to TRBJ1-2; D is undetermined. The CDR3 totals 17 residues. Trimming pared 0 bases from V and 0 bases from J, leaving 14 bases between. Germline V CDR1 and CDR2: LGHDT, YNNKEL (reference sequence).

The chain is built from TRBV7-9 and TRBJ1-2; tentatively, D is TRBD1 (5 bases). V was trimmed by 2 bases and J by 2 bases, leaving 9 bases between them. Germline V gene data show CDR1 as SEHNR and CDR2 as FQNEAQ (reference sequence). The CDR3 extends over 14 amino acids. In nucleotides, the CDR3 is TGTGCCAGCAGCTTACCGGGGGACAACTATGGCTACACCTTC. This codes for CASSLPGDNYGYTF.

The rearrangement links TRBV29-1 to TRBJ2-4; 7 bases align to TRBD2. Germline V lookup: CDR1 SQVTM, CDR2 ANQGSEA. This CDR3 comprises 12 residues. The V and J ends lost 1 base and 13 bases, in that order; junction bases with no gene match: 7. The CDR3: CSVEALPGLQYF. The CDR3 DNA reads as TGCAGCGTTGAAGCCTTACCGGGACTACAGTACTTC. The full variable domain, its missing parts supplied by reference TRBV29-1 and TRBJ2-4, is SAVISQKPSRDICQRGTSLTIQCQVDSQVTMMFWYRQQPGQSLTLIATANQGSEATYESGFVIDKFPISRPNLTFSTLTVSNMSPEDSSIYLCSVEALPGLQYFGAGTRLSVL.

This chain connects TRBV2 to TRBJ2-5; 10 bases map to TRBD1. There are 15 residues in the CDR3. Germline values: CDR1 SNHLY, CDR2 FYNNEI. V lost 6 bases and J lost 4; bases outside the gene matches: 8. CDR3 protein: CASRSPGQGPETQYF. The CDR3 DNA is TGTGCCAGCAGGTCACCGGGACAGGGGCCAGAGACCCAGTACTTC. The full variable domain, completed using reference TRBV2 and TRBJ2-5, is EPEVTQTPSHQVTQMGQEVILRCVPISNHLYFYWYRQILGQKVEFLVSFYNNEISEKSEIFDDQFSVERPDGSNFTLKIRSTKLEDSAMYFCASRSPGQGPETQYFGPGTRLLVL.

This chain uses TRBV5-8 with TRBJ1-6, with 8 bases aligning to TRBD1. With 4 bases clipped from V and 7 bases from J, the junction kept 13 bases outside the gene matches. Germline assignment: CDR1 SGHTS and CDR2 YDEGEE. CDR3 size: 17 residues. The CDR3 sequence is CASSTWTGSESNSPLHF. CDR3 nucleotide sequence: TGTGCCAGCAGCACCTGGACAGGGTCGGAGTCGAATTCACCCCTCCACTTT.

The chain links TRBV6-5 to TRBJ1-2; 10 bases line up with TRBD1. The CDR3 runs to 16 residues. The trim removed 3 bases at V and 2 bases at J, leaving 6 bases unmatched. The germline CDR1 and CDR2 sequences are MNHEY and SVGAGI. The CDR3 region is CASSYSRDRGNYGYTF. CDR3 DNA sequence: TGTGCCAGCAGTTATTCCCGGGACAGGGGAAACTATGGCTACACCTTC.

This rearrangement joins TRBV4-3 to TRBJ1-2; a weak D match, TRBD1 (6 bases). Germline loops: CDR1 LGHNA, CDR2 YSLEER. The CDR3 totals 16 residues. V was cut by 0 bases and J by 3 bases, with 14 bases left in between. In DNA form, the CDR3 reads TGCGCCAGCAGCCAAGATTTGAGAGGGGGTCACTATGGCTACACCTTC. Its protein is CASSQDLRGGHYGYTF.

The genes are TRBV6-4 and TRBJ1-1, with D hard to call. Germline CDR1 and CDR2: MRHNA and SNTAGT. CDR3 length equals 13 residues. The V end was cut by 0 bases, the J end by 7 bases, with 9 bases between. CDR3 coding DNA: TGTGCCAGCAGTGACTCGCCCCGCGGTGAAGCTTTCTTT. Translation gives CASSDSPRGEAFF.

This sequence joins TRBV7-2 and TRBJ2-7, with TRBD1 identical over 9 bases. This CDR3 is built from 13 residues. After removal of 4 bases from V and 5 bases from J, the junction contained 3 bases not matched to a gene. Germline V gives CDR1 SGHTA, CDR2 FQGNSA. This CDR3 reads CASSSDRGDEQYF. The CDR3 DNA reads as TGTGCCAGCAGCTCGGACAGGGGAGACGAGCAGTACTTC.

This clone was recorded only once. The chain carries TRBV9 and TRBJ1-1; D unclear. Germline V gene data show CDR1 as SGDLS and CDR2 as YYNGEE. This CDR3 has 16 residues. V lost 3 bases to trimming and J lost 4 bases, with 19 bases between them. CDR3 sequence reads: CASSALRLGHITEAFF. The CDR3 bases are TGTGCCAGCAGCGCCCTTAGGTTGGGCCACATCACTGAAGCTTTCTTT.

The CDR3 DNA sequence: TGCGCCAGCAGCTTGGAGGGGGCCAGGGGGCATGGGACTGAAGCTTTCTTT. Translated, it gives CASSLEGARGHGTEAFF. The rearrangement uses TRBV5-1 and TRBJ1-1; 8 bases are a match to TRBD1. The CDR3 runs 17 residues. J gave up 5 bases and V 0 bases, and 12 bases lay outside the gene matches. Looked up from germline, CDR1 is SGHRS and CDR2 is YFSETQ.